This T cell receptor (beta chain) was captured by sequencing in a study of regulatory T cells in long-lasting Graves disease. Study results and caveats: New patients shared fewer than 1,000 public clonotypes, and persistent patients shared more, with about 2,700. Accuracy might have suffered from few samples.

Germline CDR1 SQVTM, CDR2 ANQGSEA. The length of the CDR3 is 11 residues. The junction had 5 bases not matched to a gene; V was cut back by 5 bases and J by 7 bases. About this clonotype itself: Its cognate antigen is unknown.

Sequencing libraries for TCR beta were prepared with iRepertoire HTBI primers and Arm-PCR of CDR3 regions. Study processing details: Spanning all samples, the identified segments comprised some 66 TRBV and around 13 TRBJ. TCRdb reanalysed the multiplex PCR reads using MiXCR and keeps one entry per CDR3 protein. What appears here as the V and J calls and clone size reflects TCRdb's work, not the paper's. The table has 400,000 or so distinct CDR3 sequences, roughly 20% seen once. Documented time point: persistent/refractory GD, antithyroid drugs over 5 years with positive TRAb. There was RNA extracted from PBMCs, and the TCR library was made from it.

This rearrangement joins TRBV29-1 to TRBJ2-7; the match to TRBD2 covers 7 bases. This TCR was sampled from a female donor with Graves disease. The source material was peripheral blood mononuclear cells (PBMCs), sampled when the disease was refractory, from a patient treated with antithyroid drugs. In DNA, the CDR3 is TGCAGCGTTACGAGCGGGGTAGAGCAGTACTTC. Its protein is CSVTSGVEQYF.